The 23 T cell receptor beta chains below were found in one sample sequenced in a study of T cells in Graves' hyperthyroidism and ophthalmopathy. TCR beta CDR3 region amplification was performed from RNA transcripts. HTBI primers were the set used in a first-round RT-PCR of the TCR CDR3. TCRdb reanalysed the multiplex PCR reads using MiXCR and keeps one entry per CDR3 protein. The table lists approximately 360,000 distinct CDR3 sequences, roughly 25% of them singletons, with less than 85% in the top ten. Specimen: blood. The receptor source for this set is a man aged 50-59 years with Graves' hyperthyroidism.

Many counts were recorded for this clonotype. V gene TRBV5-1 combines with J gene TRBJ2-1; 7 nucleotides align to TRBD1. Germline V gene data show CDR1 as SGHRS and CDR2 as YFSETQ. V gave up 0 bases and J gave up 0 bases; unmatched junction bases: 0. CDR3 size: 15 residues. CDR3 sequence (DNA): TGCGCCAGCAGCTTGGGACAGGGCTCCTACAATGAGCAGTTCTTC. It encodes CASSLGQGSYNEQFF.

The gene calls are TRBV7-9 and TRBJ2-1; TRBD2 matches at 12 bases. V dropped 6 bases and J dropped 5; count of bases not matched to a gene: 5. In germline, CDR1 is SEHNR, CDR2 FQNEAQ (reference sequence). This CDR3 comprises 15 residues. The CDR3 region has the DNA TGTGCCAGCAGGATGACTAGCGGGAGTCACAATGAGCAGTTCTTC. Encoded protein: CASRMTSGSHNEQFF.

V usage is TRBV20-1 and J usage is TRBJ1-5; 12 nucleotides align to TRBD1. With 3 bases clipped from V and 4 bases from J, the junction kept 7 bases outside the gene matches. The germline V gene has CDR1 DFQATT and CDR2 SNEGSKA (reference sequence). The CDR3 totals 16 residues. This chain's CDR3 is CSASPGTGGPNQPQHF. The CDR3, as DNA: TGCAGTGCTAGCCCCGGGACAGGGGGCCCAAATCAGCCCCAGCATTTT.

V usage is TRBV5-1 and J usage is TRBJ1-1; D ambiguous. Germline V CDR1 and CDR2: SGHRS, YFSETQ. There are 14 residues in the CDR3. V gave up 0 bases and J gave up 1 base, with 7 bases separating them. CDR3 nucleotide sequence: TGCGCCAGCAGCTTGGCCGCCTCGAACACTGAAGCTTTCTTT. It specifies CASSLAASNTEAFF.

For this clonotype: At one boundary the junction diverges from the germline segment, which might be a read error. The CDR3 bases are TGTGCCGGCAGTTACTCGGGACAGACCGACACCTTC. Its protein is CAGSYSGQTDTF. The chain uses TRBV6-5 and TRBJ1-2, with TRBD1 identical over 7 bases. In germline, CDR1 is MNHEY, CDR2 SVGAGI. The CDR3 spans 12 residues.

The chain employs TRBV12-3 or TRBV12-4 and TRBJ1-1; D is ambiguous. There are 12 residues in the CDR3. Trimming removed 4 bases from V and 6 bases from J, with 9 bases in between. The CDR3 spells CASSSHLAEAFF. The CDR3, as DNA: TGTGCCAGCAGTTCCCATTTAGCTGAAGCTTTCTTT.

The CDR3 reads CASSTTSYEQYF. In nucleotides, the CDR3 is TGTGCCAGCAGCACCACTAGCTACGAGCAGTACTTC. The chain recombines TRBV6-1 with TRBJ2-7; the D gene is possibly TRBD2 (5 bases). Germline lookup yields CDR1 MNHNS and CDR2 SASEGT. Trimming took 6 bases from V and 3 from J, leaving 9 bases between them. The CDR3 totals 12 residues.

This clonotype showed up just a few times. The chain couples TRBV7-6 to TRBJ2-7; 10 positions agree with TRBD1. Looked up from germline, CDR1 is SGHVS and CDR2 is FNYEAQ. This CDR3 comprises 15 residues. The trim removed 5 bases at V and 4 bases at J, leaving 8 bases unmatched. The CDR3: CASSKGTGEGYEQYF. In DNA form, the CDR3 reads TGTGCCAGCAGCAAGGGGACAGGGGAGGGATACGAGCAGTACTTC.

This clonotype occurred once. The chain is built from TRBV20-1 and TRBJ2-3; 7 nucleotides match TRBD2. Germline trimming cut 0 bases from V and 1 base from J; bases unmatched to any gene: 13. Germline V CDR1 and CDR2: DFQATT, SNEGSKA (reference sequence). This CDR3 region has 18 residues. DNA for the CDR3: TGCAGTGCTAGAGATATTCTGCGGGAGAGAGTCGGCACAGATACGCAGTATTTT. This translates into CSARDILRERVGTDTQYF.

The genes are TRBV7-9 and TRBJ2-7; 8 bases agree with TRBD1. The J segment lost 7 bases and the V segment lost 4 bases, leaving 12 bases of the junction unmatched. CDR1 and CDR2 (germline): SEHNR, FQNEAQ (reference sequence). The CDR3 spans 15 residues. CDR3 residues: CASSSRQGAGMEQYF. DNA of the CDR3: TGTGCCAGCAGCTCCCGCCAGGGGGCAGGAATGGAGCAGTACTTC.

The V gene is TRBV7-9, the J gene TRBJ1-2; 7 positions match TRBD1. This CDR3 region has 16 residues. The V and J ends lost 5 bases and 2 bases, in that order; junction bases with no gene match: 11. Germline loops: CDR1 SEHNR, CDR2 FQNEAQ (reference sequence). DNA for the CDR3: TGTGCCAGCAGCCCGCGACAGGGTTTAACCAACTATGGCTACACCTTC. It is translated as CASSPRQGLTNYGYTF.

The chain combines TRBV7-9 with TRBJ2-1; 8 bases align to TRBD2. Trimming removed 6 bases from V and 6 bases from J; junction bases left unmatched: 7. CDR1 and CDR2 (germline): SEHNR, FQNEAQ (reference sequence). The length of the CDR3 is 14 residues. The CDR3 DNA reads as TGTGCCAGCAGAAAACCGGGACTAGTCAATGAGCAGTTCTTC. Translating it yields CASRKPGLVNEQFF.

V and J are TRBV9 and TRBJ2-2; D remains ambiguous. The CDR3 has 13 amino acids. V lost 0 bases to trimming and J lost 6 bases, with 6 bases between them. CDR1 and CDR2 (germline): SGDLS, YYNGEE. The CDR3 DNA is TGTGCCAGCAGCGTAGCTCTCGCCGGGGAGCTGTTTTTT. It yields the protein CASSVALAGELFF.

The chain joins TRBV7-8 to TRBJ1-1; D unresolved. The CDR3 is 14 residues long. Germline CDR1 is SGHVS and CDR2 is FQNEAQ. The V end lost 0 bases, the J end lost 5 bases, and 10 bases lay between the germline ends. CDR3: CASSLAPHRTEAFF. The CDR3 nucleotides read TGTGCCAGCAGCTTAGCCCCCCATCGGACTGAAGCTTTCTTT.

The chain uses TRBV4-2 and TRBJ2-5; 9 bases fit TRBD1. Looked up from germline, CDR1 is LGHNA and CDR2 is YNFKEQ. The CDR3 runs 17 residues. J was trimmed by 4 bases and V by 4 bases; bases with no gene match: 13. In nucleotides, the CDR3 is TGTGCCAGCAGCCCAGGGAGGTCTGACAGGGGGGGAGAGACCCAGTACTTC. Encoded protein: CASSPGRSDRGGETQYF.

This clonotype was detected ten times or more. The chain combines TRBV27 with TRBJ1-1; D ambiguous. V was cut by 3 bases and J by 1 base, with 6 bases left in between. CDR1 and CDR2 from the germline V gene are MNHEY and SMNVEV (reference sequence). The CDR3 loop spans 13 amino acids. CDR3 sequence (DNA): TGTGCCAGCAGTTTCTTGGAGAACACTGAAGCTTTCTTT. This sequence encodes CASSFLENTEAFF.

The CDR3, as DNA: TGTGCCAGCAGAAACACCCTGACTAGCGGCACAGATACGCAGTATTTT. It yields the protein CASRNTLTSGTDTQYF. The chain is built from TRBV6-1 and TRBJ2-3; 8 nucleotides align to TRBD2. CDR1 is MNHNS and CDR2 is SASEGT in the germline V gene. The CDR3 sequence is 16 residues long. J gave up 1 base and V 6 bases, and 9 bases lay outside the gene matches.

The chain is built from TRBV30 and TRBJ2-7; D may be TRBD2 (6 bases). The CDR3 runs 17 residues. V dropped 2 bases and J dropped 5 bases, with 25 bases sitting between them. Germline V gene data show CDR1 as GTSNPN and CDR2 as SVGIG (reference sequence). CDR3 sequence: CAWSSSLPREFPHEQYF. The CDR3 DNA reads as TGTGCCTGGAGTTCCTCTCTCCCCCGGGAGTTCCCCCACGAGCAGTACTTC.

This clonotype came up many times. The chain joins TRBV3-1 to TRBJ2-1; D unresolved. There are 13 residues in the CDR3. Germline CDR1 is LGHDT and CDR2 is YNNKEL (reference sequence). Between the trimmed V and J ends, which lost 3 bases and 1 base, there was a span of 4 bases. CDR3 bases: TGTGCCAGCAGCCATTATTCCTACAATGAGCAGTTCTTC. This translates into CASSHYSYNEQFF.

This clonotype was detected a few times. The rearrangement uses TRBV7-9 and TRBJ2-1, with a weak D call TRBD1 (6 bases). Trimming removed 5 bases from V and 5 bases from J, with 16 bases in between. CDR1 and CDR2 (germline): SEHNR, FQNEAQ (reference sequence). This CDR3 region has 15 residues. The CDR3 DNA is TGTGCCAGCAGCCACCAGGGGAGCACACACAATGAGCAGTTCTTC. It specifies CASSHQGSTHNEQFF.

This clonotype was counted ten times or more. V gene TRBV6-1 combines with J gene TRBJ2-7; no firm D call. The CDR3 extends over 13 amino acids. Looked up from germline, CDR1 is MNHNS and CDR2 is SASEGT. V was trimmed by 7 bases and J by 3 bases, leaving 13 bases between them. In DNA form, the CDR3 reads TGTGCCAGCAAAAGGGCCGTCCTCTACGAGCAGTACTTC. Amino acid sequence: CASKRAVLYEQYF.

A few counts support this clonotype. The chain joins TRBV3-1 to TRBJ2-7; D gene ambiguous. V lost 1 base and J 4 bases, leaving 11 bases between the germline ends. Germline CDR1 LGHDT, CDR2 YNNKEL (reference sequence). The CDR3 runs to 14 residues. CDR3 sequence reads: CASSQGGVIYEQYF. CDR3 in DNA: TGTGCCAGCAGCCAAGGAGGCGTGATTTACGAGCAGTACTTC.

This clonotype has a count of ten or more. V gene TRBV2 combines with J gene TRBJ1-1, with a possible D match to TRBD1 (6 bases). Germline V CDR1 and CDR2: SNHLY, FYNNEI. Trimming pared 4 bases from V and 0 bases from J, leaving 9 bases between. The CDR3 is made up of 14 amino acids. The CDR3 DNA reads as TGTGCCAGCAGTGGGGACACCCTGAACACTGAAGCTTTCTTT. Translated, it gives CASSGDTLNTEAFF.